The T cell receptor beta chain described here comes from a study of PD-L1 blockade in urothelial cancer. The wider study: Patients previously received 0 to 3 chemotherapy regimens. It was at 3 weeks (second dose) and 6 weeks after treatment start that blood was analyzed. Overall study results and limits: Durable-benefit cases showed more tumor-associated blood clone expansion at 3 weeks.

The germline V gene has CDR1 PRHDT and CDR2 FYEKMQ (reference sequence). V lost 8 bases and J lost 1; bases outside the gene matches: 6. CDR3 size: 14 residues. Libraries were prepared by immunoSEQ multiplex PCR; TCRdb keeps only in-frame clonotypes and omits some of them. The profile shows about 88,000 clones, 90% to 95% of them singletons. Details on this clone: The antigen remains undetermined.

The V gene is TRBV13, the J gene TRBJ2-7; 9 bases match TRBD2. This specimen was PBMCs, taken around atezolizumab (anti-PD-L1) treatment. The sequence was collected from a man aged 60 to 75 with urothelial cancer. For the CDR3, the DNA is TGTGCCAGCTCCTTGACTAGCGGATCCTACGAGCAGTACTTC. This gives the protein CASSLTSGSYEQYF.